This TCR beta chain derives from a study of T cell responses to AZD1222 COVID-19 vaccine. The V end was cut by 4 bases, the J end by 8 bases, with 18 bases between. The CDR3 spans 15 residues. Looked up from germline, CDR1 is SGDLS and CDR2 is YYNGEE. The data were produced by immunoSEQ multiplex PCR, yet TCRdb's version contains in-frame clones alone and is incomplete. This table has 150,000 to 200,000 clones, 70% to 90% appearing once. This TCR was recovered from an adult in good health. V usage is TRBV9 and J usage is TRBJ1-4; a weak D match, TRBD1 (5 bases). This material consisted of peripheral blood, taken on day 0 of AZD1222 vaccination. The CDR3 DNA follows: TGTGCCAGCAGCCAAGGGGTGAACAGGAGGGAAAAACTGTTTTTT. Translation gives CASSQGVNRREKLFF.